The clone carrying this T cell receptor (beta chain) was picked up a small number of times. Its antigen is unidentified. The data are from a study of CD8 T cells in ankylosing spondylitis. Findings and caveats of the study: Prior literature has documented some motif variants in synovial fluid and blood from reactive arthritis. Typical of ankylosing spondylitis blood, it appeared, was a TCR beta motif of 7 or 8 highly homologous variants. Reportedly, disease-linked clones are significantly enriched in ankylosing spondylitis patients' matched synovial fluid.

Making the TCR beta libraries involved quantitative 5'-RACE with molecular barcodes. TCRdb called the 5' RACE reads again in MiXCR, with one record for every CDR3 protein. Among hundreds of thousands of distinct CDR3 sequences listed, less than 25% were seen once. The sequencing input was blood, either unsorted or a sorted T cell fraction (not recorded which). The TCR comes from a female donor with ankylosing spondylitis or in good health (not recorded which).

CDR3 residues: CASSLGGAVEKLFF. Written as DNA, the CDR3 is TGTGCCAGCAGCTTAGGCGGGGCCGTAGAAAAACTGTTTTTT. This chain connects TRBV5-5 to TRBJ1-4; D is perhaps TRBD1 (5 bases). The germline V gene encodes CDR1 SGHKS and CDR2 YYEKEE (reference sequence). This CDR3 spans 14 amino acids. Trimming stripped 2 bases from V and 8 bases from J, with 13 bases between.